A single sample is the source of the 9 T cell receptor beta chains below, sequenced in a study of cytomegalovirus exposure and HLA in healthy donors. Sequencing was performed with immunoSEQ multiplex PCR; in TCRdb, only in-frame clones are kept and a portion is missing. The table records over 200,000 clones, about nine tenths of them present only once. Sequenced material: PBMCs. These receptors were obtained from a young woman in good health and CMV-seropositive.

The chain carries TRBV5-8 and TRBJ1-5, with D unresolved. With 5 bases removed from V and 6 bases from J, the gap between germline ends came to 9 bases. There are 12 residues in the CDR3. Germline CDR1 is SGHTS and CDR2 is YDEGEE. CDR3 protein: CASRNPGQPQHF. The CDR3 nucleotides are TGTGCCAGCAGGAACCCAGGTCAGCCCCAGCATTTT.

This clone was counted a few times. V gene TRBV19 combines with J gene TRBJ2-7, with 8 bases lining up with TRBD1. Germline V gene sequence: CDR1 LNHDA, CDR2 SQIVND (reference sequence). CDR3 length equals 14 residues. V dropped 7 bases and J dropped 6; count of bases not matched to a gene: 11. This chain's CDR3 is CASTPGTGKVEQYF. In nucleotides, the CDR3 is TGTGCCAGTACCCCCGGGACAGGAAAGGTCGAGCAGTACTTC.

The V gene is TRBV2, the J gene TRBJ2-2; 7 positions agree with TRBD1. V trimming: 4 bases; J trimming: 5 bases; junction bases outside the gene matches: 4. Germline assignment: CDR1 SNHLY and CDR2 FYNNEI. The CDR3 runs 14 residues. The chain's CDR3 is CASSVEQGTGELFF. CDR3 bases: TGTGCCAGCAGTGTGGAACAGGGGACCGGGGAGCTGTTTTTT.

This clone was detected a few times. This chain uses TRBV25-1 with TRBJ2-7; maybe TRBD2 (7 bases). CDR1 MGHDK and CDR2 SYGVNS come from the germline V gene. CDR3 length: 17 residues. Deletions cut 2 bases from V and 3 bases from J, with 20 bases between. In DNA form, the CDR3 reads TGTGCCAGCAGTGAAGGGAGTAGGAGAGGGGGGGGCTACGAGCAGTACTTC. This sequence encodes CASSEGSRRGGGYEQYF.

Only a few counts were recorded for this clone. V usage is TRBV28 and J usage is TRBJ2-7; D perhaps matches TRBD2 (5 bases). Germline values: CDR1 MDHEN, CDR2 SYDVKM. The CDR3 extends over 14 amino acids. Trimming removed 6 bases at V and 0 bases at J, with 12 bases between. The CDR3 DNA reads as TGTGCCAGCAGGGTGGGAGCTACCTCCTACGAGCAGTACTTC. Protein product: CASRVGATSYEQYF.

J is TRBJ2-7 and V is TRBV6-5; TRBD2 agrees at 7 bases. The germline gives CDR1 MNHEY, CDR2 SVGAGI. The CDR3 covers 12 residues. The CDR3 loop is CGGGPSVNEQYF. CDR3 coding DNA: TGTGGGGGGGGTCCCTCGGTGAACGAGCAGTACTTC.

This sequence joins TRBV6-5 and TRBJ2-3, with 7 bases identical to TRBD2. The CDR3 covers 15 residues. Looked up from germline, CDR1 is MNHEY and CDR2 is SVGAGI. V trimming: 5 bases; J trimming: 1 base; junction bases outside the gene matches: 6. CDR3 DNA sequence: TGTGCCAGCAGTCGCCCTAGCGGTGGCACAGATACGCAGTATTTT. Residues: CASSRPSGGTDTQYF.

This chain joins TRBV13 and TRBJ1-1; D remains unclear. CDR3 length equals 14 residues. The V end lost 1 base, the J end lost 1 base, and 7 bases lay between the germline ends. CDR1 and CDR2 from the germline V gene are PRHDT and FYEKMQ (reference sequence). This chain's CDR3 is CASSLDTTNTEAFF. The CDR3 coding sequence is TGTGCCAGCAGCTTAGACACCACGAACACTGAAGCTTTCTTT.

In this sample, this clone turned up a few times. This rearrangement joins TRBV4-1 to TRBJ2-7; a weak D match, TRBD1 (6 bases). V was cut by 2 bases and J by 5 bases, with 16 bases left in between. CDR3 length: 15 residues. Germline assignment: CDR1 MGHRA and CDR2 YSYEKL. The CDR3 sequence is CASSQPTGKLHEQYF. In DNA form, the CDR3 reads TGCGCCAGCAGCCAACCGACAGGAAAGCTCCACGAGCAGTACTTC.